This T cell receptor beta chain stems from a study of beta chain features in type 1 diabetes. The sequenced template was cDNA made from the entire isolated RNA. Here immunoSEQ multiplex PCR was the method, and the copy in TCRdb shows in-frame clones only, minus some. The sample consists of 150,000 to 190,000 clones, about a tenth of them appearing once. V was pared by 1 base and J by 3 bases, with 9 bases of the junction left unmatched. The length of the CDR3 is 16 residues. CDR1 LNHNV and CDR2 YYDKDF come from the germline V gene (reference sequence). Study-wide findings and caveats: Whether TCRB rearrangement is influenced by HLA type was left unresolved in this analysis. For Type 1 diabetes patients, all four CD4+ subsets carried TCRB CDR3s that were moderately but significantly shorter.

To note about this clone: What it binds is unknown.

This chain uses TRBV15 with TRBJ2-7, with TRBD1 matching 7 bases. The receptor was isolated from a man under 40 with type 1 diabetes. Sequenced input: central memory CD4+ T cells from blood. CDR3: CATSRGYGTDIYEQYF. DNA of the CDR3: TGTGCCACCAGCAGAGGATATGGGACAGATATCTACGAGCAGTACTTC.